The sequence of this T cell receptor beta chain was determined in a study of regulatory T cells in long-lasting Graves disease (TCRdb year 2021). About the investigation overall: Antithyroid drugs had been taken for less than 3 months by newly diagnosed Graves' disease patients. A total of about 35 samples underwent TCR sequencing, from about 13 patients with persistent Graves' disease and approximately 20 patients with newly diagnosed Graves' disease. The study was registered as a clinical trial and conducted in China. Patients with persistent Graves' disease were compared with patients with newly diagnosed Graves' disease using TCR sequencing and RNA sequencing of peripheral blood.

This clonotype was observed at least ten times. It has no known antigen specificity. No base quality values were provided; no much bigger clone lies one nucleotide off. The method was multiplex PCR. The instrument was an Illumina HiSeq 4000. iRepertoire HTBI primers and Arm-PCR amplification of CDR3 regions were used to construct TCR beta libraries. PCR products were gel purified before sequencing. For the original study's pipeline: A total of 62 TRBV and approximately 15 TRBJ segments were identified across samples and were used for gene usage analysis of CDR3 amino acid clonotypes. Filtered high-quality paired reads were merged into contigs using COPE and FqMerger. BLAST was used to align contigs to the IMGT TRBV, TRBD and TRBJ reference genes, and CDR3 was defined following IMGT. Any clonotype with a frequency above 0.1% was counted as a highly expanded clone. Repertoire diversity was measured by Shannon entropy, and V-J evenness by the Gini coefficient. A clonotype was considered public if more than one individual shared it. TCRdb itself trimmed the public reads at Q25 with fastp, ran MiXCR and retained productive beta chains. Identical CDR3 protein sequences are pooled into one entry, listed with their most common genes and DNA. These V and J calls originate from TCRdb's pipeline instead of the authors' own analysis. The sample table lists hundreds of thousands of distinct CDR3 sequences, roughly 15% of them with a count of one. About a fifth of the sample belongs to the ten largest clones.

According to the study, the label for this sample's time point signals: newly diagnosed GD, antithyroid drugs for less than 3 months. For both TCR sequencing and RNA sequencing, RNA was extracted from PBMCs in TRIzol. Graves' disease was diagnosed according to American Thyroid Association guidelines. Patients for the study were recruited at an endocrinology department in Xi'an, China. Each patient gave about 10 milliliters of peripheral blood, collected in an EDTA anticoagulant tube. Ficoll Paque Plus density gradient separation was used to isolate PBMCs, and no further T cell sorting was done. RNA quality was checked with an Agilent 2100 Bioanalyzer and agarose gel, and concentration with a NanoDrop 2000. V lost 3 bases and J lost 6 bases, and the count of bases not matched to a germline gene is 7. The germline V gene specifies MNHGY as CDR1 and SVAAGI as CDR2. Spanning cysteine to phenylalanine, the CDR3 consists of 15 amino acids. The DNA shown is the 45-base CDR3, in frame from base 1.

Broader findings and caveats from the paper: Persistent disease showed preferential use of TRBV28, TRBJ1-2 and TRBJ2-5, whereas newly diagnosed disease favored TRBV20-1 and TRBJ2-1. Lower TCR Shannon entropy and fewer highly expanded clones were observed in persistent Graves' disease patients than in newly diagnosed patients, which suggested clonal expansion. Only the TCR beta chain was sequenced and analyzed. As a limitation, the authors acknowledged that the small sample size may reduce accuracy. A larger number of public clonotypes was shared among persistent patients (2,741) than among newly diagnosed patients (around 970). Only peripheral blood was studied, because thyroid tissue, the primary lesion, was inaccessible.

The chain uses TRBV6-9 and TRBJ2-1, and TRBD2 matches 8 of the central bases. Specimen: peripheral blood mononuclear cells (PBMCs), collected at new diagnosis, from a patient treated with antithyroid drugs. The sequence was collected from a female donor with Graves disease. The sequenced DNA is TGTGCCAGCAGTTACCTCGGGACTAGTTTCAATGAGCAGTTCTTC. Its protein product is CASSYLGTSFNEQFF.